This T cell receptor (beta chain) was found in a study of T cell responses to AZD1222 COVID-19 vaccine. Germline CDR1 and CDR2: PRHDT and FYEKMQ (reference sequence). There are 15 residues in the CDR3. Trimming took 7 bases from V and 2 from J; bases not matched to a gene: 9. The protocol was immunoSEQ multiplex PCR, while the TCRdb copy is restricted to in-frame clones and leaves out a portion. The table has tens of thousands of clones, 70% to 85% seen once. The TCR originated in an adult in good health. The sequencing here drew on peripheral blood, taken on day 0 of MenACWY control vaccination. The chain uses TRBV13 and TRBJ1-2; 8 bases agree with TRBD1. CDR3 coding DNA: TGTGCCAGCAAGGACTCGCGACAGGGGAACTATGGCTACACCTTC. Translation gives CASKDSRQGNYGYTF.